Below, 5 T cell receptor beta chains from the same sample are listed, as sequenced in a study of metastatic and nonmetastatic thyroid tumors. All patients were treatment-naive before thyroid surgery. TCRdb re-processed the PCR reads through MiXCR. The repertoire holds over 20,000 clones, with around 25% as singletons. Sequencing was performed on tumor tissue. The receptor source for this set is a male donor with papillary thyroid cancer or a benign thyroid nodule (not recorded which). Some clones in this sample may be carry-over from other donors' samples.

This clone is medium-sized (0.01 to 0.1%) within its sample. V gene TRBV6-1 combines with J gene TRBJ2-7; 8 bases fit TRBD1. This CDR3 has 15 amino acids. V lost 2 bases to trimming and J lost 4 bases; unmatched junction nucleotides: 7. Germline V gene lookup returns CDR1 MNHNS and CDR2 SASEGT. The chain's CDR3 is CASSEQRTGPYEQYF. CDR3 DNA: TGTGCCAGCAGTGAACAAAGGACAGGGCCTTACGAGCAGTACTTC.

This clone was observed at least ten times. The V call is TRBV5-6, the J call TRBJ2-3; D is perhaps TRBD2 (5 bases). In germline, CDR1 is SGHDT, CDR2 YYEEEE. Trimming pared 0 bases from V and 1 base from J, leaving 6 bases between. The CDR3 loop spans 14 amino acids. The CDR3 loop is CASSLGGGTDTQYF. The CDR3 DNA follows: TGTGCCAGCAGCTTGGGGGGAGGCACAGATACGCAGTATTTT.

This clone is termed medium-sized. V is TRBV28 and J is TRBJ1-3, with TRBD1 identical over 9 bases. Germline V gene sequence: CDR1 MDHEN, CDR2 SYDVKM. The CDR3 totals 14 residues. The ends lost 4 bases at V and 8 bases at J; junction bases unmatched: 6. The CDR3 region is CASSWYRGQDTIYF. In DNA form, the CDR3 reads TGTGCCAGCAGTTGGTACAGGGGGCAGGACACCATATATTTT.

This clone was found many times. The rearrangement joins TRBV3-1 to TRBJ2-4; TRBD2 matches at 8 bases. This CDR3 is built from 17 residues. The germline gives CDR1 LGHDT, CDR2 YNNKEL (reference sequence). The ends lost 5 bases at V and 9 bases at J; junction bases unmatched: 18. CDR3 sequence: CASSFNLPGLGCGIQYF. In DNA form, the CDR3 reads TGTGCCAGCAGCTTCAACCTCCCGGGACTAGGATGTGGCATTCAGTACTTC.

J is TRBJ2-3 and V is TRBV6-2 or TRBV6-3; 8 positions match TRBD2. The CDR3 sequence is 14 residues long. The V segment lost 6 bases and the J segment 1 base; nucleotides outside the gene matches: 3. Germline assignment: CDR1 MNHEY and CDR2 SVGEGT. The CDR3 DNA is TGTGCCAGCAGGACGACTAGCGGCACAGATACGCAGTATTTT. Its protein product is CASRTTSGTDTQYF.